This TCR beta chain was sequenced during a study of OX40 agonist ivuxolimab in advanced cancers. TCRdb's table, derived via immunoSEQ multiplex PCR, lists solely in-frame clones and lacks some. This sample has around 8,000 clones; over 65% occur once, and the top ten carry over 40%. This specimen was CD4+ or CD8+ T cells sorted from blood, taken in a trial of the OX40 agonist ivuxolimab. This clonotype was sampled from an adult with an advanced solid tumor such as melanoma, head and neck, liver or kidney cancer.

The CDR3 region is CASAFGGTPDNEQFF. The CDR3 DNA sequence: TGCGCCAGCGCCTTCGGGGGGACACCAGACAATGAGCAGTTCTTC. The rearrangement joins TRBV4-1 to TRBJ2-1, with D possibly being TRBD2 (7 bases). CDR3 length: 15 residues. Trimming shortened V by 8 bases and J by 5 bases, and 19 bases separated the two germline ends. Germline CDR1 and CDR2: MGHRA and YSYEKL.